This TCR beta chain came from a study of beta chain features in type 1 diabetes. Points from the study as a whole: There was no resolution here of whether HLA type influences TCRB rearrangement. Naive, central memory and Treg TCRB repertoires appeared more alike in patients than in healthy donors. Patients with Type 1 diabetes showed moderately but significantly shorter TCRB CDR3s in all four CD4+ subsets.

This clone was found a few times. Its antigen is undetermined. The CDR3 length is 16 residues. The V gene's germline CDR1 is SGHRS and CDR2 YFSETQ. V lost 0 bases to trimming and J lost 1 base; unmatched junction nucleotides: 3. Reverse transcription of all isolated RNA meant that expressed TCRB transcripts were sequenced. Produced via immunoSEQ multiplex PCR; TCRdb's table is partial and in-frame only. The data contain roughly 300,000 clones, roughly an eighth of them seen just once; the ten biggest clones take up 0.017%. The single heparinised draw taken from each donor contained 90 to 150 mL of blood on average.

The receptor's source is a man younger than 40 with type 1 diabetes. The sequenced material came from naive CD4+ T cells from blood. The V and J genes are TRBV5-1 and TRBJ2-1; 8 bases align to TRBD2. CDR3 sequence: CASSLESSGSYNEQFF. The CDR3 DNA sequence: TGCGCCAGCAGCTTGGAGTCTAGCGGGTCCTACAATGAGCAGTTCTTC.